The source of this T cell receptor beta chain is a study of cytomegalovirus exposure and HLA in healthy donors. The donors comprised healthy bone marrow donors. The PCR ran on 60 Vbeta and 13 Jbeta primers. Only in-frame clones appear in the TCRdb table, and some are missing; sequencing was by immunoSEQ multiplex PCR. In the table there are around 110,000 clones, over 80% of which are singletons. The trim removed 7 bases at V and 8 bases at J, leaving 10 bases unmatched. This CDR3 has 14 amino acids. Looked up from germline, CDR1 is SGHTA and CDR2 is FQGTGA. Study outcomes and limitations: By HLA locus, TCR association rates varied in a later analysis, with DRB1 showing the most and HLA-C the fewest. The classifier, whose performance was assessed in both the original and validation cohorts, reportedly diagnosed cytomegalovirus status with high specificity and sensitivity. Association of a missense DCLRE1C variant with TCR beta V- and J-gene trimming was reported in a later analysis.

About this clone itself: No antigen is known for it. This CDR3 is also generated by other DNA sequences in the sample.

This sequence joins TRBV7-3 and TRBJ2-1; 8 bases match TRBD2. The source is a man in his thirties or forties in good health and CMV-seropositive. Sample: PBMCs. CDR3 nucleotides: TGTGCCAGCAACCACGCGGGACTAGTCGATGAGCAGTTCTTC. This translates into CASNHAGLVDEQFF.